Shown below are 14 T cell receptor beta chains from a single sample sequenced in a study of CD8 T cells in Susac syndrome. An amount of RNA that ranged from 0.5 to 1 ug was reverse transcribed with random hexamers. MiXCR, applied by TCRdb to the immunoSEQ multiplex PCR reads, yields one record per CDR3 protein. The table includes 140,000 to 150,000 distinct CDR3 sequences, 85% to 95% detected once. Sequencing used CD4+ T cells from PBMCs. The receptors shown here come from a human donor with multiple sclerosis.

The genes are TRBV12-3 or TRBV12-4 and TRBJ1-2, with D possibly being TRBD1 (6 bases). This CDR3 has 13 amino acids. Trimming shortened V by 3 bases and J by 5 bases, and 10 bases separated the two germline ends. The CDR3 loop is CASSLRGWYGYTF. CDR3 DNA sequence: TGTGCCAGCAGTTTGAGGGGGTGGTATGGCTACACCTTC.

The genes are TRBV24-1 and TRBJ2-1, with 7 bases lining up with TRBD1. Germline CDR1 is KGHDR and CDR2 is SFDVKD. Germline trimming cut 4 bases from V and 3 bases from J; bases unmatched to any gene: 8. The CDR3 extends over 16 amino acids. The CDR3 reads CATSEIQGYGYNEQFF. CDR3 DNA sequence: TGTGCCACCAGTGAAATACAGGGGTATGGCTACAATGAGCAGTTCTTC.

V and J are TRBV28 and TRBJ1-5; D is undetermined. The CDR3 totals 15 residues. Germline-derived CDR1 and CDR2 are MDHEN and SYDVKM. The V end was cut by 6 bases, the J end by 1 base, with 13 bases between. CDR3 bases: TGTGCCAGCAGCAGAGGGATTACGAGCAATCAGCCCCAGCATTTT. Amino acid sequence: CASSRGITSNQPQHF.

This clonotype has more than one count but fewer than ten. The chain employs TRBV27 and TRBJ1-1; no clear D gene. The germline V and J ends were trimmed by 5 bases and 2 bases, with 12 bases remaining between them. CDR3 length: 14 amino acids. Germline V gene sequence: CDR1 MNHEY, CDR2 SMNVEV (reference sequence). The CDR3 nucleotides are TGTGCCAGCAGTCCCCTCGGATCTAACACTGAAGCTTTCTTT. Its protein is CASSPLGSNTEAFF.

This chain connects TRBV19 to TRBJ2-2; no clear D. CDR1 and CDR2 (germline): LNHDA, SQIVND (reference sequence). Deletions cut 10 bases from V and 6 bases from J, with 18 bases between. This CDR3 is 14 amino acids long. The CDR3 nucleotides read TGTGCCACCCAGGAAGATCCTTTGGCCGGGGAGCTGTTTTTT. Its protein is CATQEDPLAGELFF. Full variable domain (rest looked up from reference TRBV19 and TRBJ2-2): DGGITQSPKYLFRKEGQNVTLSCEQNLNHDAMYWYRQDPGQGLRLIYYSQIVNDFQKGDIAEGYSVSREKKESFPLTVTSAQKNPTAFYLCATQEDPLAGELFFGEGSRLTVL.

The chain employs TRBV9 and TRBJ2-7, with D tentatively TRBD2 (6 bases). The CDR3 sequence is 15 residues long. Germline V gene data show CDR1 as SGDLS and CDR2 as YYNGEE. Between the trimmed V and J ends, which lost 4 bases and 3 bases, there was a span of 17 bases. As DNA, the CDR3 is TGTGCCAGCAGCCCCATAGACGGGGGATACTACGAGCAGTACTTC. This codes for CASSPIDGGYYEQYF.

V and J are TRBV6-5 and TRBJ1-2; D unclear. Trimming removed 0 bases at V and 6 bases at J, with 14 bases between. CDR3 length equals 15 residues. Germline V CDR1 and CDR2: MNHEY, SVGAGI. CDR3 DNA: TGTGCCAGCAGTTACTCCGATTTAGGGTTGAATGGCTACACCTTC. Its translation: CASSYSDLGLNGYTF.

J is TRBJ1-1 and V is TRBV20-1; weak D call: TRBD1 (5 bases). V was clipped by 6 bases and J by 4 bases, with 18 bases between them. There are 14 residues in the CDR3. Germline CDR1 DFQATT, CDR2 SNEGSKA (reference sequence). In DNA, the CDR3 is TGCAGTGCAGAAACCCCGGGGGGATTCACTGAAGCTTTCTTT. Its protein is CSAETPGGFTEAFF.

The CDR3 sequence: CASSPPPGNYGYTF. In DNA form, the CDR3 reads TGTGCCAGCTCACCACCGCCCGGTAACTATGGCTACACCTTC. The chain links TRBV18 to TRBJ1-2; D is undetermined. V was clipped by 0 bases and J by 1 base, with 6 bases between them. This CDR3 has 14 residues. The germline V gene has CDR1 KGHSH and CDR2 LQKENI.

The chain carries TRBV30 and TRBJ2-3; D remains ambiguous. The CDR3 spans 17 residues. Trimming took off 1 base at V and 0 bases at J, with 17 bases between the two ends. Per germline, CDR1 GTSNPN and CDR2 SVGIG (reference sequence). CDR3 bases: TGTGCCTGGAGTGAAGGAAGGGCCGCACTTAGCACAGATACGCAGTATTTT. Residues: CAWSEGRAALSTDTQYF.

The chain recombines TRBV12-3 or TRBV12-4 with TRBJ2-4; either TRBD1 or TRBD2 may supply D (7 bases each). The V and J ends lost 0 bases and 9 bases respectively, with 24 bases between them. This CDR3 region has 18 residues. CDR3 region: CASSLASVRGGASGIQYF. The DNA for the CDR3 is TGTGCCAGCAGTTTAGCATCGGTCAGGGGGGGAGCTTCTGGCATTCAGTACTTC.

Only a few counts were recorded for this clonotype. Here the CDR3 reads CASSDTDTQYF. The CDR3 DNA follows: TGTGCCAGCAGTGATACAGATACGCAGTATTTT. V is TRBV2 and J is TRBJ2-3; unclear D gene. The CDR3 is 11 residues long. The germline CDR1 and CDR2 sequences are SNHLY and FYNNEI. V dropped 3 bases and J dropped 3 bases, with 1 base sitting between them.

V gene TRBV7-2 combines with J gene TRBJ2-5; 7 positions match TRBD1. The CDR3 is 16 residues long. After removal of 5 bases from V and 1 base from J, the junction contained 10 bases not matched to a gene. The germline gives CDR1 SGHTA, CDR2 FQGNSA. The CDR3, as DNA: TGTGCCAGCAGCCCACGACAGGGCTCGGTCCAAGAGACCCAGTACTTC. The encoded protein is CASSPRQGSVQETQYF. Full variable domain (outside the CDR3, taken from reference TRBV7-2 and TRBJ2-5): GAGVSQSPSNKVTEKGKDVELRCDPISGHTALYWYRQSLGQGLEFLIYFQGNSAPDKSGLPSDRFSAERTGGSVSTLTIQRTQQEDSAVYLCASSPRQGSVQETQYFGPGTRLLVL.

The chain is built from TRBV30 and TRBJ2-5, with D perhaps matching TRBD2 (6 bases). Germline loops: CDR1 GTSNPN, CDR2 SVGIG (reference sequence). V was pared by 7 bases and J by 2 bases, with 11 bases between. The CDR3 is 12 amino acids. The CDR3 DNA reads TGTGCCTCCGGACTACCACAAGAGACCCAGTACTTC. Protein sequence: CASGLPQETQYF.